Below are 19 T cell receptor beta chains sequenced from a single sample in a study of a mutant IDH1 vaccine in newly diagnosed glioma. The table came from immunoSEQ multiplex PCR; TCRdb's copy has only in-frame clones and leaves some out. The table has tens of thousands of clones, 80% to 85% seen once; the top ten hold approximately 4.1%. Time point noted: week 35, safety follow-up. Vaccination used 300 ug of mutant IDH1 20-mer peptide per dose, with topical imiquimod. Antigens for these TCRs are unknown. Source: PBMCs, taken from a glioma patient whose treatment included an IDH1 peptide vaccine. The receptors were sampled from a man aged 25 to 40 with glioma.

The chain uses TRBV15 and TRBJ1-1; 7 bases align to TRBD1. The CDR3 is made up of 16 amino acids. J gave up 2 bases and V 8 bases, and 14 bases lay outside the gene matches. Germline CDR1 and CDR2: LNHNV and YYDKDF (reference sequence). CDR3 in amino acids: CATAPSFTGANTEAFF. The CDR3 nucleotides read TGTGCCACCGCACCATCGTTTACAGGGGCAAACACTGAAGCTTTCTTT.

The rearrangement links TRBV27 to TRBJ2-7; D is uncertain. The CDR3 runs 13 residues. V lost 3 bases, J lost 7 bases, and 13 bases lay in between. CDR1 and CDR2 from the germline V gene are MNHEY and SMNVEV (reference sequence). The CDR3 spells CASSLAPTGEQYF. In DNA form, the CDR3 reads TGTGCCAGCAGTTTGGCCCCGACTGGGGAGCAGTACTTC.

The chain combines TRBV5-1 with TRBJ2-7; tentatively, D is TRBD1 (6 bases). Per the germline V gene, CDR1 is SGHRS and CDR2 is YFSETQ. V was shortened by 3 bases and J by 3 bases, with 7 bases between the two germline ends. This CDR3 has 12 residues. The CDR3 DNA is TGCGCCAGCAGCTCGGACAGCTACGAGCAGTACTTC. Protein product: CASSSDSYEQYF.

The genes are TRBV5-6 and TRBJ2-5; D might be TRBD1 or TRBD2, each matching 6 bases. The DNA end is a closer match to TRBJ2-7, so the J assignment may be wrong. This CDR3 spans 14 amino acids. Germline V lookup: CDR1 SGHDT, CDR2 YYEEEE. CDR3: CASSLGGGLYEQYF. The CDR3 nucleotides are TGTGCCAGCAGCTTGGGTGGGGGGCTCTACGAGCAGTACTTC.

The CDR3 DNA reads TGTGCCAGCAGTTCGGGACAGGGTGTTTACGAGCAGTACTTC. It codes for CASSSGQGVYEQYF. The chain recombines TRBV25-1 with TRBJ2-7; 9 positions agree with TRBD1. The CDR3 length is 14 residues. Germline lookup yields CDR1 MGHDK and CDR2 SYGVNS. After removal of 5 bases from V and 4 bases from J, the junction contained 6 bases not matched to a gene.

The chain couples TRBV6-5 to TRBJ2-5; D assignment may be TRBD1 or TRBD2 (6 bases each). CDR1 is MNHEY, CDR2 SVGAGI, per germline. Deletions cut 2 bases from V and 5 bases from J, with 12 bases between. CDR3 size: 14 residues. CDR3: CASSYGGRHETQYF. CDR3 DNA: TGTGCCAGCAGTTACGGGGGGCGTCATGAGACCCAGTACTTC.

CDR3 sequence reads: CAGRGQIAGPSYNEQFF. CDR3 DNA sequence: TGTGCCGGCCGCGGACAAATAGCGGGGCCTTCCTACAATGAGCAGTTCTTC. The V and J genes are TRBV7-9 and TRBJ2-1; 8 bases align to TRBD2. This CDR3 region has 17 residues. Germline assignment: CDR1 SEHNR and CDR2 FQNEAQ (reference sequence). V gave up 11 bases and J gave up 1 base; unmatched junction bases: 16.

The V and J genes are TRBV5-1 and TRBJ2-2; 9 bases fit TRBD1. V was clipped by 7 bases and J by 6 bases; unmatched bases: 7. Germline values: CDR1 SGHRS, CDR2 YFSETQ. The CDR3 sequence is 14 residues long. The DNA of the CDR3 is TGCGCCAGCCGGGACAGGGTTTTGTCCGGGGAGCTGTTTTTT. This translates into CASRDRVLSGELFF. The full variable domain, its missing parts supplied by reference TRBV5-1 and TRBJ2-2, is KAGVTQTPRYLIKTRGQQVTLSCSPISGHRSVSWYQQTPGQGLQFLFEYFSETQRNKGNFPGRFSGRQFSNSRSEMNVSTLELGDSALYLCASRDRVLSGELFFGEGSRLTVL.

J is TRBJ1-2 and V is TRBV6-5, with D possibly matching TRBD1 (6 bases). The CDR3 contains 13 residues. CDR1 and CDR2 (germline): MNHEY, SVGAGI. Trimming pared 6 bases from V and 8 bases from J, leaving 16 bases between. The CDR3 coding sequence is TGTGCCAGCAGGGACAGACCAGGCTGGGGCTACACCTTC. Translated, it gives CASRDRPGWGYTF.

The V gene is TRBV30, the J gene TRBJ1-6, with 7 bases matching TRBD1. The CDR3 sequence is 15 residues long. V shed 3 bases and J 7 bases; nucleotides not matched to a gene: 9. CDR1 and CDR2 from the germline V gene are GTSNPN and SVGIG (reference sequence). The CDR3 DNA reads TGTGCCTGGAGCAAAACCGGGACAGAAAATTCACCCCTCCACTTT. It codes for CAWSKTGTENSPLHF.

This chain joins TRBV4-2 and TRBJ2-5; D not certain. Germline CDR1 is LGHNA and CDR2 is YNFKEQ. The CDR3 loop spans 14 amino acids. V was clipped by 0 bases and J by 5 bases, with 10 bases between them. CDR3 region: CASSQDGSGETQYF. In DNA form, the CDR3 reads TGTGCCAGCAGCCAAGACGGGTCCGGGGAGACCCAGTACTTC.

V usage is TRBV29-1 and J usage is TRBJ1-6; D is unclear. The CDR3 is made up of 11 amino acids. Germline assignment: CDR1 SQVTM and CDR2 ANQGSEA. Between the trimmed V and J ends, which lost 4 bases and 13 bases, there was a span of 11 bases. CDR3 in amino acids: CSVGTTGPLHF. In nucleotides, the CDR3 is TGCAGCGTTGGGACCACGGGCCCCCTCCACTTT.

This clone was picked up one time. In DNA, the CDR3 is TGTGCCACCCGGGACCCGGGCCGCGATGAAAAACTGTTTTTT. Protein sequence: CATRDPGRDEKLFF. The chain is built from TRBV15 and TRBJ1-4; possible D gene TRBD1, 5 bases. Trimming removed 8 bases from V and 6 bases from J, with 16 bases in between. CDR3 length equals 14 residues. Germline CDR1 and CDR2: LNHNV and YYDKDF (reference sequence).

The chain carries TRBV29-1 and TRBJ1-2, with a weak D call TRBD1 (5 bases). The CDR3 has 13 amino acids. V was trimmed by 5 bases and J by 3 bases, leaving 13 bases between them. The V gene's germline CDR1 is SQVTM and CDR2 ANQGSEA. As DNA, the CDR3 is TGCAGCGTTAAGGACACCAACTACTATGGCTACACCTTC. This translates into CSVKDTNYYGYTF.

The genes are TRBV5-1 and TRBJ2-3; 13 bases are a match to TRBD2. V dropped 4 bases and J dropped 0; count of bases not matched to a gene: 2. The CDR3 totals 16 residues. CDR1 and CDR2 (germline): SGHRS, YFSETQ. The CDR3 loop reads CASSVTSGGSTDTQYF. In DNA, the CDR3 is TGCGCCAGCAGCGTGACTAGCGGGGGGAGCACAGATACGCAGTATTTT.

J is TRBJ1-4 and V is TRBV6-5, with 9 positions matching TRBD1. The V gene end was trimmed by 10 bases and the J gene end by 7 bases; junction bases not matched to a gene: 13. CDR1 is MNHEY, CDR2 SVGAGI, per germline. The CDR3 runs to 15 residues. CDR3 DNA sequence: TGTGCCACAAAGGGATTGGACAGGGGAGTTGAAAAACTGTTTTTT. It translates to CATKGLDRGVEKLFF.

Here the CDR3 reads CASSRGVGSNQPQHF. DNA for the CDR3: TGTGCCAGCAGCCGTGGTGTGGGGAGCAATCAGCCCCAGCATTTT. The V gene is TRBV9, the J gene TRBJ1-5; D not resolved. This CDR3 contains 15 residues. Germline lookup yields CDR1 SGDLS and CDR2 YYNGEE. V was shortened by 4 bases and J by 1 base, with 12 bases between the two germline ends.

The rearrangement links TRBV9 to TRBJ1-4, with D maybe TRBD1 (5 bases). The germline gives CDR1 SGDLS, CDR2 YYNGEE. Between the trimmed V and J ends, which lost 0 bases and 3 bases, there was a span of 9 bases. The CDR3 is 15 residues long. CDR3 sequence reads: CASSVGVGANEKLFF. The CDR3 DNA reads as TGTGCCAGCAGCGTAGGCGTGGGGGCTAATGAAAAACTGTTTTTT.

This clone appeared once. The chain links TRBV29-1 to TRBJ2-1; the D is unclear. Trimming took off 2 bases at V and 8 bases at J, with 10 bases between the two ends. The CDR3 runs 12 residues. CDR1 SQVTM and CDR2 ANQGSEA come from the germline V gene. The chain's CDR3 is CSVEPSYDEQFF. In nucleotides, the CDR3 is TGCAGCGTTGAACCCAGTTATGATGAGCAGTTCTTC.